One sample yielded the 27 T cell receptor beta chains listed below, sequenced in a study of blood T cell repertoires in COVID-19. Here immunoSEQ multiplex PCR was the method, and the copy in TCRdb shows in-frame clones only, minus some. The sample gives around 250,000 clones, around four fifths of which show up once; roughly 5% is in the top ten. The sample consisted of peripheral blood. The receptors here all came from a man older than 75 with acute or convalescent COVID-19.

As regards this clone: The same CDR3 can be traced to other DNA sequences in this sample. This sequence joins TRBV29-1 and TRBJ1-4; weak D call: TRBD1 (5 bases). From germline, CDR1 is SQVTM and CDR2 ANQGSEA. This CDR3 is built from 13 residues. Trimming left V 3 bases short and J 8 bases short, with 13 bases between. The CDR3 DNA reads TGCAGCGTTGATGGGGGGGGAGGAGAAAAACTGTTTTTT. This sequence encodes CSVDGGGGEKLFF.

V and J are TRBV3-1 (or the pseudogene TRBV3-2) and TRBJ1-5, with TRBD1 matching 8 bases. The germline gives CDR1 LGHDT, CDR2 YNNKEL (reference sequence). The CDR3 loop spans 16 amino acids. J lost 4 bases, V lost 1 base, and 6 bases had no gene match. The CDR3 sequence is CASSQGTGRGNQPQHF. In DNA form, the CDR3 reads TGTGCCAGCAGCCAAGGGACAGGGAGAGGAAATCAGCCCCAGCATTTT.

The chain carries TRBV18 and TRBJ2-6; a weak D match, TRBD1 (6 bases). V dropped 4 bases and J dropped 4 bases, with 11 bases sitting between them. The CDR3 sequence is 15 residues long. Germline V gene sequence: CDR1 KGHSH, CDR2 LQKENI. CDR3 protein: CASSQDSPGANVLTF. The CDR3 bases are TGTGCCAGCTCACAGGACAGTCCAGGGGCCAACGTCCTGACTTTC.

The chain has TRBV28 and TRBJ1-1, with 11 nucleotides matching TRBD1. CDR1 and CDR2 from the germline V gene are MDHEN and SYDVKM. The CDR3 sequence is 15 residues long. Unmatched junction bases numbered 4, after V lost 2 bases and J lost 5 bases. For the CDR3, the DNA is TGTGCCAGCAGTTTAGGGGACAGGGGGAGAACTGAAGCTTTCTTT. Its protein is CASSLGDRGRTEAFF.

The chain carries TRBV15 and TRBJ2-1, with TRBD2 matching 8 bases. The germline V gene encodes CDR1 LNHNV and CDR2 YYDKDF (reference sequence). The V gene end was trimmed by 5 bases and the J gene end by 1 base; junction bases not matched to a gene: 4. The CDR3 spans 15 residues. The DNA of the CDR3 is TGTGCCACCAGCGGGGGACTAGTTTCCTACAATGAGCAGTTCTTC. It yields the protein CATSGGLVSYNEQFF.

This chain links TRBV18 with TRBJ2-7; TRBD2 agrees at 10 bases. The CDR3 runs to 14 residues. In germline, CDR1 is KGHSH, CDR2 LQKENI. Germline trimming cut 3 bases from V and 4 bases from J; bases unmatched to any gene: 3. CDR3: CASSPSGRPYEQYF. The CDR3 DNA sequence: TGTGCCAGCTCACCTAGCGGGAGGCCGTACGAGCAGTACTTC.

V gene TRBV7-9 combines with J gene TRBJ2-1; 16 bases match TRBD2. J was trimmed by 0 bases and V by 5 bases; bases with no gene match: 4. The CDR3 sequence is 18 residues long. Germline-derived CDR1 and CDR2 are SEHNR and FQNEAQ (reference sequence). CDR3 DNA sequence: TGTGCCAGCAGCATGGGACTAGCGGGAGGGATCTCCTACAATGAGCAGTTCTTC. Encoded protein: CASSMGLAGGISYNEQFF. Full variable domain (rest looked up from reference TRBV7-9 and TRBJ2-1): DTGVSQNPRHKITKRGQNVTFRCDPISEHNRLYWYRQTLGQGPEFLTYFQNEAQLEKSRLLSDRFSAERPKGSFSTLEIQRTEQGDSAMYLCASSMGLAGGISYNEQFFGPGTRLTVL.

The chain links TRBV28 to TRBJ2-5, with 12 bases fitting TRBD2. Trimming removed 6 bases from V and 2 bases from J; junction bases left unmatched: 4. Germline values: CDR1 MDHEN, CDR2 SYDVKM. This CDR3 comprises 15 residues. CDR3 DNA sequence: TGTGCCAGCAGAAAAACTAGCGGGGGGCAAGAGACCCAGTACTTC. Translating gives CASRKTSGGQETQYF.

In DNA form, the CDR3 reads TGCAGCGTTGGTAAGGGAGGAAGCACTGAAGCTTTCTTT. This sequence encodes CSVGKGGSTEAFF. The genes are TRBV29-1 and TRBJ1-1; D unclear. This CDR3 comprises 13 residues. V gave up 4 bases and J gave up 4 bases, with 13 bases separating them. The V gene's germline CDR1 is SQVTM and CDR2 ANQGSEA.

The CDR3 protein is CAWSRLDGTDTQYF. The CDR3 region has the DNA TGTGCCTGGAGCCGCCTAGATGGGACAGATACGCAGTATTTT. The chain combines TRBV30 with TRBJ2-3; no clear D. Germline-derived CDR1 and CDR2 are GTSNPN and SVGIG (reference sequence). Deletions cut 3 bases from V and 3 bases from J, with 13 bases between. The CDR3 sequence is 14 residues long.

The genes are TRBV21-1 and TRBJ2-7; no check of the table's D call, TRBD1, against the DNA was made. TRBV21-1 is shown as a pseudogene. The CDR3 sequence is 15 residues long. CDR3 protein: CASSHKGDRYYEQYF. In nucleotides, the CDR3 is TGTGCCAGCAGCCATAAAGGTGACAGATACTACGAGCAGTACTTC.

V usage is TRBV6-5 and J usage is TRBJ2-1; possible D gene TRBD2, 5 bases. Germline lookup yields CDR1 MNHEY and CDR2 SVGAGI. Trimming cost V 2 bases and J 5 bases, with 7 bases left between them. The CDR3 length is 13 residues. For the CDR3, the DNA is TGTGCCAGCAGTTACGGGAGACACAATGAGCAGTTCTTC. It translates to CASSYGRHNEQFF.

This sequence joins TRBV3-1 (or the pseudogene TRBV3-2) and TRBJ1-2, with D perhaps TRBD1 (6 bases). Deletions cut 8 bases from V and 5 bases from J, with 9 bases between. This CDR3 comprises 11 residues. Germline-derived CDR1 and CDR2 are LGHDT and YNNKEL (reference sequence). CDR3: CASSTGYGYTF. The CDR3, as DNA: TGTGCCAGCTCCACAGGGTATGGCTACACCTTC.

This clone occurred a few times. The chain couples TRBV7-8 to TRBJ1-1; TRBD1 might be the D (5 bases). Germline CDR1 reads SGHVS; CDR2 reads FQNEAQ. The ends were cut back, 3 bases at V and 0 bases at J, with 17 bases in the middle. This CDR3 has 17 amino acids. CDR3 nucleotides: TGTGCCAGCAGCTTTCCGCGGGACCGCATGATGAACACTGAAGCTTTCTTT. It codes for CASSFPRDRMMNTEAFF. The variable domain in full, completed from reference TRBV7-8 and TRBJ1-1, reads GAGVSQSPRYKVAKRGQDVALRCDPISGHVSLFWYQQALGQGPEFLTYFQNEAQLDKSGLPSDRFFAERPEGSVSTLKIQRTQQEDSAVYLCASSFPRDRMMNTEAFFGQGTRLTVV.

The V gene is TRBV6-5, the J gene TRBJ1-6; maybe TRBD1 (6 bases). The ends were cut back, 1 base at V and 5 bases at J, with 9 bases in the middle. Germline V gene sequence: CDR1 MNHEY, CDR2 SVGAGI. This CDR3 has 15 amino acids. CDR3 sequence: CASSYFRGNNSPLHF. As DNA, the CDR3 is TGTGCCAGCAGTTACTTTAGGGGGAATAATTCACCCCTCCACTTT.

This sequence joins TRBV6-5 and TRBJ2-7; TRBD1 agrees at 9 bases. The V gene's germline CDR1 is MNHEY and CDR2 SVGAGI. J was trimmed by 6 bases and V by 5 bases; bases with no gene match: 8. CDR3 size: 14 residues. The CDR3 reads CASSNRGRRGEQYF. The CDR3 DNA reads TGTGCCAGCAGTAACAGGGGGCGTCGTGGCGAGCAGTACTTC.

The chain recombines TRBV5-1 with TRBJ1-5; 8 nucleotides align to TRBD1. Germline V gives CDR1 SGHRS, CDR2 YFSETQ. CDR3 length: 13 residues. Trimming at V came to 4 bases and at J to 4 bases, leaving 1 base not matched to a gene. The CDR3 is CASSRQGNQPQHF. CDR3 DNA sequence: TGCGCCAGCAGCCGACAGGGGAATCAGCCCCAGCATTTT.

The chain uses TRBV28 and TRBJ1-6; D remains unclear. The length of the CDR3 is 14 residues. CDR1 and CDR2 from the germline V gene are MDHEN and SYDVKM. The V end lost 6 bases, the J end lost 5 bases, and 11 bases lay between the germline ends. The CDR3 nucleotides read TGTGCCAGCAGATCGACACTTAATAATTCACCCCTCCACTTT. Translation gives CASRSTLNNSPLHF.

This clone has only a few counts. The chain carries TRBV4-2 and TRBJ1-6; D is possibly TRBD1 (6 bases). Trimming took off 0 bases at V and 3 bases at J, with 18 bases between the two ends. The CDR3 has 19 amino acids. In germline, CDR1 is LGHNA, CDR2 YNFKEQ. The CDR3 reads CASSQDGAPGQLYNSPLHF. The DNA of the CDR3 is TGTGCCAGCAGCCAAGATGGGGCCCCGGGACAACTCTATAATTCACCCCTCCACTTT.

V and J are TRBV11-2 and TRBJ2-7; TRBD1 agrees at 8 bases. The CDR3 extends over 13 amino acids. Germline-derived CDR1 and CDR2 are SGHAT and FQNNGV. V was pared by 6 bases and J by 5 bases, with 6 bases of the junction left unmatched. The CDR3: CASSFGQGDEQYF. The CDR3 DNA is TGTGCCAGCAGTTTTGGACAGGGTGACGAGCAGTACTTC.

This chain connects TRBV18 to TRBJ2-1; 7 bases line up with TRBD2. There are 12 residues in the CDR3. With V trimmed by 6 bases and J by 9 bases, 5 bases remained unmatched. Germline loops: CDR1 KGHSH, CDR2 LQKENI. This CDR3 is CASSPGGGEQFF. CDR3 bases: TGTGCCAGCTCCCCTGGGGGGGGTGAGCAGTTCTTC.

The V gene is TRBV30, the J gene TRBJ2-1, with D tentatively TRBD1 (5 bases). The CDR3 runs 11 residues. Per the germline V gene, CDR1 is GTSNPN and CDR2 is SVGIG (reference sequence). Trimming pared 2 bases from V and 9 bases from J, leaving 8 bases between. The CDR3 DNA follows: TGTGCCTGGAGTCAGGGTCCTGAGCAGTTCTTC. This sequence encodes CAWSQGPEQFF.

This chain uses TRBV27 with TRBJ1-1; 8 bases map to TRBD1. After removal of 3 bases from V and 1 base from J, the junction contained 13 bases not matched to a gene. CDR3 size: 18 residues. Looked up from germline, CDR1 is MNHEY and CDR2 is SMNVEV (reference sequence). In DNA, the CDR3 is TGTGCCAGCAGTTTGACTCAGGGGGCAGAACTAAGGAACACTGAAGCTTTCTTT. Its translation: CASSLTQGAELRNTEAFF.

The V and J genes are TRBV19 and TRBJ2-2, with 7 bases matching TRBD2. V lost 9 bases to trimming and J lost 4 bases; unmatched junction nucleotides: 11. From germline, CDR1 is LNHDA and CDR2 SQIVND (reference sequence). The CDR3 has 15 amino acids. As DNA, the CDR3 is TGTGCCAGCACTGAGGGACTACACATCACCGGGGAGCTGTTTTTT. Amino acids: CASTEGLHITGELFF.

The table lists this clone with a few counts. This chain links TRBV5-4 with TRBJ1-1; D is possibly TRBD1 (6 bases). CDR1 and CDR2 from the germline V gene are SGHNT and YYREEE (reference sequence). Trimming cost V 0 bases and J 5 bases, with 11 bases left between them. This CDR3 region has 14 residues. CDR3 region: CASSLEGGITEAFF. CDR3 coding DNA: TGTGCCAGCAGCTTGGAGGGGGGGATAACTGAAGCTTTCTTT.

The chain recombines TRBV6-1 with TRBJ1-2; TRBD1 matches at 9 bases. Losses at the gene ends were 4 bases for V and 4 bases for J; bases not matched to a gene: 10. The V gene's germline CDR1 is MNHNS and CDR2 SASEGT. This CDR3 comprises 16 residues. CDR3 bases: TGTGCCAGCAGTGCATCCGGGACAGGGAAGGGCTATGGCTACACCTTC. Protein product: CASSASGTGKGYGYTF.

CDR3 amino acids: CASRRQGTYEQYF. The CDR3 DNA reads as TGTGCCAGCCGGAGACAGGGGACCTACGAGCAGTACTTC. The chain has TRBV2 and TRBJ2-7; 8 nucleotides align to TRBD1. From germline, CDR1 is SNHLY and CDR2 FYNNEI. With V trimmed by 8 bases and J by 2 bases, 5 bases remained unmatched. This CDR3 contains 13 residues.